This paragraph reports one T cell receptor beta chain. The sample belongs to a study of OX40 agonist ivuxolimab in advanced cancers. About the study: Earlier treatment with anti-PD-1, anti-PD-L1 or anti-CTLA-4 was permitted, and less than 50% had received some. Partial responses were achieved by three patients: one hepatocellular carcinoma, two cutaneous melanoma.

Assay: immunoSEQ multiplex PCR; the TCRdb copy retains only in-frame clones and omits some. The table includes 65,000 to 95,000 clones, 83% detected once. V shed 3 bases and J shed 1 base, with 0 bases lying between them. Germline-derived CDR1 and CDR2 are SGHAT and FQNNGV. CDR3 length equals 11 residues. Researchers took blood at baseline, on cycle 4 day 1, and on cycle 7 day 1. Source: CD4+ or CD8+ T cells sorted from blood, taken in a trial of the OX40 agonist ivuxolimab. The chain recombines TRBV11-2 with TRBJ1-2; no firm D call. The clonotype comes from an adult with an advanced solid tumor such as melanoma, head and neck, liver or kidney cancer. In DNA form, the CDR3 reads TGTGCCAGCAGCTTTAACTATGGCTACACCTTC. This encodes CASSFNYGYTF.